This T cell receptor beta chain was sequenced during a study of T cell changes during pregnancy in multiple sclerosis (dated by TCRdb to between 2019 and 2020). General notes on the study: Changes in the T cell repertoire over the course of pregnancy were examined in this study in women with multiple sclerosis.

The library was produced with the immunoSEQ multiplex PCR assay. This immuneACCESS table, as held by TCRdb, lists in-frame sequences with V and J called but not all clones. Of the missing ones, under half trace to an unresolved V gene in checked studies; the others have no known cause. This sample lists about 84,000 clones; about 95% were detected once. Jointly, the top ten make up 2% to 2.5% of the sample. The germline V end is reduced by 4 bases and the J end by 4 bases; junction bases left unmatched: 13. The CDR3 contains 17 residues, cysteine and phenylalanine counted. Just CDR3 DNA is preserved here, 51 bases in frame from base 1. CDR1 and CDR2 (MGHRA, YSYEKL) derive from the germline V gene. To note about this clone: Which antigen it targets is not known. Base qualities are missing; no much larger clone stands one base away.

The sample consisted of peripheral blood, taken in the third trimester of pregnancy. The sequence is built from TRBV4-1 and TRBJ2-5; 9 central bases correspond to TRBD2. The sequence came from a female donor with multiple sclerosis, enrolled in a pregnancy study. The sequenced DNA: TGCGCCAGCAGCCCCGGGGTGGCTAGCGGGGTGGCAGAGACCCAGTACTTC. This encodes CASSPGVASGVAETQYF.